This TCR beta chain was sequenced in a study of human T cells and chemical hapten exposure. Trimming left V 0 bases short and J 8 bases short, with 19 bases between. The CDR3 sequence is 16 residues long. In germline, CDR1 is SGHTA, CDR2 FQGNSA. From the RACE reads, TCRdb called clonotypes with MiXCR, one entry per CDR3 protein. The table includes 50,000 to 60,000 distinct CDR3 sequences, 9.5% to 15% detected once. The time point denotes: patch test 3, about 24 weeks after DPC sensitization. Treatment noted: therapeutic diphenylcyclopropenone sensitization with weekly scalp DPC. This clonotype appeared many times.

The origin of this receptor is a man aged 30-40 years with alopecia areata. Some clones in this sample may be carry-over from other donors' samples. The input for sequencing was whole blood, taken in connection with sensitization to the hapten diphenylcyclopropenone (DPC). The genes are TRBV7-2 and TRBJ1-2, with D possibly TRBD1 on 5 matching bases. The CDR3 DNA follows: TGTGCCAGCAGCTTAGCAGCTCCGGGACCGGCGGGGGGCTACACCTTC. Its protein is CASSLAAPGPAGGYTF.